A single sample gave rise to the 3 T cell receptor beta chains below, sequenced in a study of CD8+CD57+ T cells in acquired aplastic anemia (dated by TCRdb to 2016 to 2019). The patients picked for sequencing were ones in whom flow cytometry had shown an expansion of CD8+CD57+ cells. TCRdb lists the instrument as Illumina HiSeq 2000. Genomic DNA was used as template for profiling of TCR beta VDJ combinations and CDR3 sequences. TCRdb took the public reads, trimmed them with fastp at Q25, ran MiXCR for clone calling and kept in-frame beta chains. All rows with the same CDR3 protein become a single entry with the most common DNA and genes. The sample profile shows under 250,000 distinct CDR3 sequences; more than 55% of them were found once. The ten largest clones represent roughly 61% of the sample. Input material: sorted CD4+, CD8+, or CD8+CD57+ T cells (not recorded which) from PBMCs. The receptors originated from a human donor with aplastic anemia.

This clonotype was observed a single time. The chain is built from TRBV11-3 and TRBJ2-7, with D perhaps matching TRBD2 (5 bases). Deletions cut 8 bases from V and 3 bases from J, with 11 bases between. The CDR3 spans 12 residues. The germline gives CDR1 SGHNT, CDR2 YENEEA. The CDR3 loop is CASEGGNYEQYF. The CDR3 coding sequence is TGTGCCAGCGAGGGCGGAAACTACGAGCAGTACTTC.

The V and J genes are TRBV15 and TRBJ2-2; D tentatively fits TRBD1 or TRBD2 (5 bases each). The CDR3 covers 13 residues. CDR1 is LNHNV, CDR2 YYDKDF, per germline (reference sequence). Trimming left V 1 base short and J 6 bases short, with 6 bases between. CDR3 amino acids: CATSRGGAGELFF. CDR3 in DNA: TGTGCCACCAGCAGAGGAGGGGCCGGGGAGCTGTTTTTT.

The J gene is TRBJ2-7, the V gene TRBV6-6; TRBD2 aligns across 7 bases. This CDR3 contains 14 residues. The germline CDR1 and CDR2 sequences are MNHNY and SVGAGI (reference sequence). The V and J ends lost 2 bases and 3 bases, in that order; junction bases with no gene match: 4. This chain's CDR3 is CASSYMRESYEQYF. The CDR3 nucleotides are TGTGCCAGCAGTTACATGCGGGAGAGCTACGAGCAGTACTTC.